The source of this T cell receptor beta chain is a study of T cells after yellow fever vaccination. Study as a whole: Preparation used SMART-Seq v4 Ultra Low Input for the low-cell-number fractions. Study-wide results and limits: Only a small proportion of the clonotypes turned up in both the CD4 and the CD8 compartments, likely arising from convergent recombination. In post-booster samples, most primary-vaccination clones reappeared (about 95% CD4, nearly 90% CD8).

About this clonotype: The antigen is not known.

TCRdb reanalysed the 5' RACE reads using MiXCR and keeps one entry per CDR3 protein. The top ten clones hold over 15% of a sample with roughly 400,000 distinct CDR3 sequences, roughly 20% of them seen once. The length of the CDR3 is 10 residues. Germline V gives CDR1 SQVTM, CDR2 ANQGSEA. V lost 6 bases and J 8 bases, leaving 10 bases between the germline ends. The source material was PBMCs, sampled before the yellow fever booster vaccination. The chain employs TRBV29-1 and TRBJ1-2, with a weak D call TRBD1 (5 bases). The origin of this receptor is a man aged 18 to 29 who received the YFV17D yellow fever vaccine. The CDR3 DNA follows: TGCAGCGTGGGGACCCTAGGCTACACCTTC. It specifies CSVGTLGYTF.